The sequence of this T cell receptor beta chain was determined in a study of cytomegalovirus exposure and HLA in healthy donors. Overall study findings and caveats: The classifier was said to identify cytomegalovirus status with high specificity and sensitivity. First-cohort TCR clusters tended to co-occur in the 95 to 150 validation repertoires, a later analysis found. Associated with cytomegalovirus, according to the listing, were 170 or so TCR beta chains.

Assay used: immunoSEQ multiplex PCR; TCRdb lists only in-frame clones, some missing. The table includes approximately 200,000 clones, 70% to 90% detected once. V was trimmed by 0 bases and J by 1 base, leaving 17 bases between them. CDR1 is LGHNA, CDR2 YSLEER, per germline. This CDR3 is built from 18 residues. About this clone: No antigen is known for it.

The clonotype originates from a woman younger than 35 in good health and CMV-seronegative. Sequencing input: PBMCs. The chain combines TRBV4-3 with TRBJ2-3; a possible D gene is TRBD2 (6 bases). CDR3 bases: TGCGCCAGCAGCCAAGATGCGGGACCCCAGACTGGCACAGATACGCAGTATTTT. It specifies CASSQDAGPQTGTDTQYF.